Below are 5 T cell receptor beta chains sequenced from a single sample in a study of cytomegalovirus exposure and HLA in healthy donors (dated by TCRdb to between 2016 and 2019). Libraries came from the immunoSEQ multiplex PCR assay. For the multiplex PCR, a mixture combining 60 forward primers for TCR Vbeta segments and 13 reverse primers for TCR Jbeta segments was used. TCRdb mirrors the immuneACCESS table, restricted to in-frame sequences. Some clones are absent from its copies; in checked studies, under half trace to an unresolved V gene, and the reason for the others is unknown. The sample table records some 150,000 clones; approximately 75% of these occur just once. Of the sample, approximately 3% falls within the top ten clones. Sequenced sample: PBMCs. These receptors originate from a man aged 18 to 29 in good health and CMV-seronegative.

The chain employs TRBV23-1 and TRBJ2-7; 10 bases are shared with TRBD2. TRBV23-1 is an ORF, and what it does is uncertain. V shed 4 bases and J 3 bases; nucleotides not matched to a gene: 6. The CDR3 length is 15 residues. CDR3 in DNA: TGCGCCAGCAGTCCTCTAGCGGGGGAAAGCTACGAGCAGTACTTC. As protein: CASSPLAGESYEQYF.

This clone was seen a handful of times. The chain employs TRBV13 and TRBJ2-5; D not resolved. Germline V gene sequence: CDR1 PRHDT, CDR2 FYEKMQ (reference sequence). The CDR3 runs 16 residues. With 5 bases removed from V and 1 base from J, the gap between germline ends came to 17 bases. CDR3 DNA sequence: TGTGCCAGCAGCGTAGAAAGAAGGAGAAGCCAAGAGACCCAGTACTTC. Protein: CASSVERRRSQETQYF.

This clone was seen a single time. The chain uses TRBV7-9 and TRBJ1-1; D possibly corresponds to TRBD1 (6 bases). Trimming took off 5 bases at V and 8 bases at J, with 12 bases between the two ends. The CDR3 totals 12 residues. Germline CDR1 is SEHNR and CDR2 is FQNEAQ (reference sequence). Here the CDR3 DNA reads TGTGCCAGCAGCCTAACCGGACAGGAAGCTTTCTTT. Amino acid sequence: CASSLTGQEAFF.

The genes are TRBV19 and TRBJ2-7, with TRBD2 matching 8 bases. Germline assignment: CDR1 LNHDA and CDR2 SQIVND (reference sequence). The ends lost 6 bases at V and 3 bases at J; junction bases unmatched: 4. The CDR3 is 13 amino acids. The CDR3 spells CASSPAGGYEQYF. The CDR3 bases are TGTGCCAGTAGCCCCGCGGGGGGCTACGAGCAGTACTTC.

The genes are TRBV7-9 and TRBJ2-2, with a tentative D call TRBD1 (6 bases). Germline CDR1 and CDR2: SEHNR and FQNEAQ (reference sequence). V lost 5 bases and J 0 bases, leaving 10 bases between the germline ends. The CDR3 runs to 15 residues. The CDR3 DNA sequence: TGTGCCAGCAGCCTGACAGGCGCGAACACCGGGGAGCTGTTTTTT. This codes for CASSLTGANTGELFF.